What follows is one T cell receptor beta chain and its context. This CDR3 has 13 amino acids. Germline CDR1 and CDR2: KGHSH and LQKENI. Trimming shortened V by 3 bases and J by 8 bases, and 10 bases separated the two germline ends. These data are taken from a study of blood T cell repertoires in COVID-19. Across the whole study: T cells, B-cell-depleted T cells, or PBMCs supplied cDNA or gDNA.

TCRdb keeps only in-frame clones here, not all; method: immunoSEQ multiplex PCR. The sample includes around 51,000 clones, 90% of them seen just once. The clonotype originates from a man aged 70 or older with acute or convalescent COVID-19. Sequencing used peripheral blood. The J gene is TRBJ2-2, the V gene TRBV18; a weak D match, TRBD1 (6 bases). CDR3 protein: CASSPDSAGELFF. CDR3 nucleotides: TGTGCCAGCTCACCGGACAGTGCTGGGGAGCTGTTTTTT.